This is a list of T cell receptor beta chains from one sample in a study of metastatic and nonmetastatic thyroid tumors. TCRdb used MiXCR to call clones anew from the PCR reads. This table holds more than 90,000 clones, about an eighth found once. Input material: blood. Source of these receptors: a female donor with papillary thyroid cancer or a benign thyroid nodule (not recorded which). Some clones in this sample may be carry-over from other donors' samples. CDR3s leave out the opening cysteine and the closing phenylalanine or tryptophan. The order of the fields is J gene, clone size, V gene, D gene, CDR3 protein. A D gene is named only where the DNA matches it firmly. Size is omitted from some rows. Given values are once, few, many or a class for expanded clones.

TRBJ1-6 | many | TRBV7-3 | NA | ASSLTGVNSPLH
TRBJ2-1 | many | TRBV7-7 | TRBD2 | ASNLYLAGEYNEQF
TRBJ2-1 | many | TRBV19 | TRBD2 | ASSIGGRGYEQF
TRBJ2-5 | NA | TRBV20-1 | NA | SAREGRPRWETQY
TRBJ1-5 | many | TRBV20-1 | NA | SASPSWGNINQPQH
TRBJ2-1 | many | TRBV4-2 | NA | ASSQELPNEQF
TRBJ2-1 | many | TRBV7-8 | NA | ASSSAIGEQF
TRBJ2-1 | NA | TRBV20-1 | NA | SADLGSVDEQF
TRBJ2-2 | many | TRBV28 | TRBD2 | ASSPPAGGLAGELF
TRBJ2-2 | many | TRBV29-1 | NA | SGSGPRSGELF
TRBJ2-1 | few | TRBV28 | TRBD1 | ASSNGTVSDNEQF
TRBJ1-3 | many | TRBV5-4 | NA | ASSLQGPGNTIY
TRBJ2-5 | many | TRBV27 | TRBD2 | ASKGLAAETQY
TRBJ2-1 | few | TRBV6-1 | TRBD2 | ASRRTGTSGSNEQF
TRBJ1-2 | NA | TRBV30 | TRBD1 | ACDRGQVGVYT
TRBJ2-1 | many | TRBV9 | NA | ASSVEEGPGMGRSVYNEQF
TRBJ1-5 | many | TRBV19 | NA | ASSIDRGGNQPQH
TRBJ2-1 | many | TRBV7-9 | TRBD2 | ASSLTGTSGNEQF
TRBJ2-1 | NA | TRBV11-2 | NA | ASRVPGTGYNEQF
TRBJ1-1 | many | TRBV9 | NA | ASSVTGAPNTEAF
TRBJ1-5 | many | TRBV19 | NA | ASRTSYQPQH
TRBJ2-5 | NA | TRBV20-1 | NA | SATPTGWGDDTQY
TRBJ1-2 | NA | TRBV30 | NA | AWSVEGDGYT
TRBJ1-1 | many | TRBV10-3 | NA | AIRIRANTEAF
TRBJ2-7 | few | TRBV6-1 | NA | ASETEKGEQY
TRBJ2-7 | NA | TRBV20-1 | NA | SARRLVHSY
TRBJ2-5 | NA | TRBV9 | TRBD2 | ASSVGGGTSQETQY
TRBJ2-5 | many | TRBV2 | TRBD1 | ASNQGQTQETQY
TRBJ2-7 | many | TRBV12-3/TRBV12-4 | NA | ASSSSPSSYEQY
TRBJ2-1 | many | TRBV20-1 | TRBD2 | SATTSGNEQF
TRBJ1-2 | many | TRBV20-1 | NA | SARDPQGYEDGYT
TRBJ2-1 | NA | TRBV27 | NA | ASTALSYNEQF
TRBJ2-7 | many | TRBV19 | NA | ASTLNIRRDRP
TRBJ2-1 | many | TRBV2 | TRBD2 | ASRRTSGRAYNEQF
TRBJ2-7 | many | TRBV27 | TRBD2 | ASSPVAGSSYEQY
TRBJ2-3 | many | TRBV20-1 | NA | SAYSFTATDTQY
TRBJ2-7 | few | TRBV19 | TRBD2 | ASIPSTSVAYEQY
TRBJ2-1 | NA | TRBV5-1 | TRBD2 | VSSSGLAENEQF
TRBJ2-3 | many | TRBV6-4 | TRBD2 | ASSASGRAGDTQY
TRBJ2-1 | NA | TRBV20-1 | TRBD2 | SAMGLAGVDEQF
TRBJ1-2 | NA | TRBV9 | TRBD1 | ASIPDRGGYGYT
TRBJ2-3 | many | TRBV20-1 | NA | SASKPGGTDTQY
TRBJ2-4 | many | TRBV20-1 | TRBD1 | SARDPTGAKNIQY
TRBJ2-3 | many | TRBV25-1 | NA | ASSETGHPSTDTQY
TRBJ2-6 | many | TRBV4-2 | NA | ASSQDKWQGRSSGANVLT
TRBJ2-5 | many | TRBV3-1 | TRBD2 | ASSQGSGKAGLALETQY
TRBJ1-2 | many | TRBV28 | NA | ANRDRANYGYT
TRBJ2-1 | many | TRBV4-3 | NA | ASSQGSSYNEQF
TRBJ2-1 | many | TRBV7-8 | NA | ASGNGGGRNEQF
TRBJ2-1 | NA | TRBV20-1 | NA | SAAPSRQL
TRBJ1-1 | many | TRBV9 | NA | ASSVAKVRYNDAMNTEAF
TRBJ2-1 | many | TRBV7-9 | NA | ASVGNQIYNEQF
TRBJ2-5 | many | TRBV7-2 | NA | ASSRMETQY
TRBJ2-1 | NA | TRBV4-1 | TRBD2 | ASSQLPTSGSAAEQF
TRBJ2-7 | few | TRBV7-3 | NA | ASSPDGYEQY